This T cell receptor beta chain was recovered during a study of Ad26.COV2.S vaccination and SARS-CoV-2 variants. About this clone: The antigen remains unidentified.

General study findings and limits: The TCR breadth and depth analyses may have understated or missed part of the total T cell responses. Reported post-vaccination CD8+ and CD4+ T cell responses to spike showed substantial breadth.

Assay used: immunoSEQ multiplex PCR; TCRdb lists only in-frame clones, some missing. The repertoire consists of about 370,000 clones, with around 89% occurring once and the leading ten covering 1.5% to 2%. Sample treatment: roughly 19 received Ad26.COV2.S at low or high dose, single or two shots; several received placebo; per-sample allocation not given. Sampling was done on day 63 after the first vaccine or placebo injection. Boston hosted the donor, who was an adult aged 18-55 years. The CDR3 spans 14 residues. Germline CDR1 reads ENHRY; CDR2 reads SYGVKD. Trimming stripped 10 bases from V and 4 bases from J, with 16 bases between.

This chain links TRBV10-3 with TRBJ2-2, with D perhaps being TRBD1 or TRBD2 (7 bases each). The clonotype was recovered from a person between 18 and 59 years old who received the Ad26.COV2.S COVID-19 vaccine or a placebo. The sequencing here drew on peripheral blood, taken in a trial of Ad26.COV2.S vaccine versus placebo. Here the CDR3 reads CATTGEGGTGELFF. The DNA of the CDR3 is TGTGCCACCACAGGGGAGGGTGGCACCGGGGAGCTGTTTTTT.